This TCR beta chain appears in the sequencing data of a study of shared clonotypes between healthy human individuals. Looking at the study overall: Researchers assigned three CD4 naive, three CD4 memory, two CD8 naive and one CD8 memory plate to each donor.

Per sorted-subset replicate PCR, input was 150 to 250 ng DNA, representing 30,000 to 35,000 T cell genomes. TCRdb's copy holds only in-frame clones and misses some; the assay was immunoSEQ multiplex PCR. The profile shows 2 million to 2.5 million clones, 90% to 95% of them singletons. This clone was found a few times. The CDR3 runs 15 residues. V shed 5 bases and J shed 1 base, with 13 bases lying between them. The germline gives CDR1 LNHDA, CDR2 SQIVND (reference sequence). This clonotype was sampled from a man aged 18 to 30 in good health. Some clones in this sample may be carry-over from other donors' samples. The chain uses TRBV19 and TRBJ2-3, with D maybe TRBD1 (7 bases). Sequencing was done on a sample of naive CD4+ T cells from PBMCs. The subset is: CD45RA+ positively selected. The CDR3: CASSPRDSGTDTQYF. The CDR3, as DNA: TGTGCCAGTAGTCCGCGGGACAGCGGCACAGATACGCAGTATTTT.